This TCR beta chain was profiled in a study of somatic mutations in cytotoxic T cells in rheumatoid arthritis. As for the study in general: Patient blood was drawn as 30 ml EDTA; the draw came right after diagnosis and before any treatment. Study-wide points: Within 8 of 65 patients, the single biggest CD8+ clone made up more than 20% of CD8+ cells. Increasing age coincided with elevated CD8+ clonality among rheumatoid arthritis patients, though not among healthy controls.

Flow cytometry served to check the purity of CD4+ and CD8+ cells, which were isolated by positive magnetic bead selection. This clone was observed once. Its antigen is not identified. Sequencing was performed with immunoSEQ multiplex PCR; in TCRdb, only in-frame clones are kept and a portion is missing. The repertoire consists of 13,000 to 15,000 clones, with 74% occurring once and the leading ten covering around 27%. V was clipped by 0 bases and J by 5 bases, with 12 bases between them. This CDR3 has 15 amino acids. From germline, CDR1 is SGDLS and CDR2 YYNGEE. Sequencing was carried out using CD8+ T cells sorted from blood. This chain uses TRBV9 with TRBJ1-5, with D maybe TRBD1 (6 bases). The TCR originated in an adult with rheumatoid arthritis. The CDR3 nucleotides read TGTGCCAGCAGCGTAGCAGGGGACGGTTATCAGCCCCAGCATTTT. It codes for CASSVAGDGYQPQHF.